The 26 T cell receptor beta chains given below trace back to one sample, sequenced in a study of siplizumab effects on memory and regulatory T cells. TCRdb's table, derived via immunoSEQ multiplex PCR, lists solely in-frame clones and lacks some. Of tens of thousands of clones in the sample, roughly 96% were seen once. Sequencing was performed on naive CD4+ T cells sorted from blood. These receptors came from a human donor in good health.

The chain uses TRBV19 and TRBJ1-5; no firm D call. V was cut by 6 bases and J by 2 bases, with 20 bases left in between. CDR1 and CDR2 (germline): LNHDA, SQIVND (reference sequence). The CDR3 extends over 17 amino acids. In nucleotides, the CDR3 is TGTGCCAGTAGCCACACGTTGGCCACTGGTGGCAATCAGCCCCAGCATTTT. Its protein is CASSHTLATGGNQPQHF.

The V call is TRBV27, the J call TRBJ2-7; 13 nucleotides align to TRBD2. The CDR3 covers 15 residues. The trim removed 7 bases at V and 5 bases at J, leaving 8 bases unmatched. CDR1 is MNHEY and CDR2 is SMNVEV in the germline V gene (reference sequence). The CDR3 DNA reads as TGTGCCAGCACCAAGGGGACTAGCGGGGTCCACGAGCAGTACTTC. It codes for CASTKGTSGVHEQYF.

The rearrangement links TRBV5-1 to TRBJ1-5, with D perhaps matching TRBD1 (5 bases). The CDR3 totals 13 residues. The V end was cut by 2 bases, the J end by 5 bases, with 8 bases between. CDR1 and CDR2 from the germline V gene are SGHRS and YFSETQ. The CDR3 loop reads CASSFGGDQPQHF. The CDR3 coding sequence is TGCGCCAGCAGCTTTGGGGGGGATCAGCCCCAGCATTTT. Full variable domain (missing parts from reference TRBV5-1 and TRBJ1-5): KAGVTQTPRYLIKTRGQQVTLSCSPISGHRSVSWYQQTPGQGLQFLFEYFSETQRNKGNFPGRFSGRQFSNSRSEMNVSTLELGDSALYLCASSFGGDQPQHFGDGTRLSIL.

The gene calls are TRBV5-1 and TRBJ1-1; TRBD1 is a possible D gene (6 bases). This CDR3 region has 15 residues. Per the germline V gene, CDR1 is SGHRS and CDR2 is YFSETQ. V lost 2 bases, J lost 4 bases, and 15 bases lay in between. CDR3: CASSFTGLGGTEAFF. The CDR3 DNA reads as TGCGCCAGCAGCTTTACAGGGTTAGGGGGCACTGAAGCTTTCTTT.

The chain uses TRBV7-9 and TRBJ2-5; D not resolved. The V end lost 3 bases, the J end lost 5 bases, and 4 bases lay between the germline ends. The germline V gene has CDR1 SEHNR and CDR2 FQNEAQ (reference sequence). The CDR3 contains 11 residues. CDR3 sequence reads: CASSLSETQYF. The DNA of the CDR3 is TGTGCCAGCAGCTTGTCGGAGACCCAGTACTTC.

The rearrangement uses TRBV29-1 and TRBJ2-3; D might be TRBD1 (5 bases). V dropped 5 bases and J dropped 2 bases, with 14 bases sitting between them. The CDR3 length is 14 residues. Looked up from germline, CDR1 is SQVTM and CDR2 is ANQGSEA. CDR3 sequence: CSVRTTTLTDTQYF. CDR3 nucleotide sequence: TGCAGCGTTCGGACAACCACACTCACAGATACGCAGTATTTT.

The CDR3 spells CASSLGDRDRGGEQFF. In DNA, the CDR3 is TGTGCCAGCAGCTTAGGGGATCGGGACCGCGGAGGGGAGCAGTTCTTC. This chain uses TRBV7-2 with TRBJ2-1; possibly TRBD2 for D (6 bases). CDR1 and CDR2 from the germline V gene are SGHTA and FQGNSA. The CDR3 runs 16 residues. The V and J ends lost 1 base and 10 bases respectively, with 20 bases between them.

The CDR3 sequence: CSVEDNGTRAFF. The CDR3 DNA is TGCAGCGTTGAAGATAACGGGACGCGAGCTTTCTTT. The rearrangement links TRBV29-1 to TRBJ1-1, with D tentatively TRBD1 (5 bases). Germline loops: CDR1 SQVTM, CDR2 ANQGSEA. This CDR3 spans 12 amino acids. V lost 0 bases, J lost 10 bases, and 12 bases lay in between.

This CDR3 is CASSQDVQGARYNEQFF. CDR3 DNA: TGCGCCAGCAGCCAAGATGTACAGGGAGCGAGATACAATGAGCAGTTCTTC. The V and J genes are TRBV4-1 and TRBJ2-1, with D possibly being TRBD1 (6 bases). Trimming left V 0 bases short and J 4 bases short, with 16 bases between. From germline, CDR1 is MGHRA and CDR2 YSYEKL. The CDR3 length is 17 residues.

CDR3: CASSPLLETDTQYF. For the CDR3, the DNA is TGTGCCAGCAGTCCGCTACTAGAAACAGATACGCAGTATTTT. The J gene is TRBJ2-3, the V gene TRBV6-6, with D possibly being TRBD2 (5 bases). Trimming removed 5 bases from V and 3 bases from J, with 12 bases in between. Germline assignment: CDR1 MNHNY and CDR2 SVGAGI (reference sequence). This CDR3 region has 14 residues.

The chain's CDR3 is CAIKTGGVGTDTQYF. CDR3 nucleotides: TGTGCCATCAAGACGGGTGGGGTTGGCACAGATACGCAGTATTTT. This sequence joins TRBV10-3 and TRBJ2-3; D gene ambiguous. Germline CDR1 and CDR2: ENHRY and SYGVKD. Trimming took off 7 bases at V and 1 base at J, with 15 bases between the two ends. This CDR3 spans 15 amino acids.

V and J are TRBV7-2 and TRBJ2-7; D may be TRBD1 or TRBD2 (6 bases each). Germline V gene sequence: CDR1 SGHTA, CDR2 FQGNSA. Trimming left V 7 bases short and J 3 bases short, with 16 bases between. The CDR3 loop spans 14 amino acids. CDR3 region: CASTGGYPNYEQYF. Written as DNA, the CDR3 is TGTGCCAGCACCGGGGGCTACCCAAACTACGAGCAGTACTTC.

This chain links TRBV5-1 with TRBJ2-3; D unresolved. Germline V lookup: CDR1 SGHRS, CDR2 YFSETQ. The CDR3 has 14 residues. Trimming took 1 base from V and 1 from J, leaving 7 bases between them. The CDR3 sequence: CASSLYAGTDTQYF. DNA of the CDR3: TGCGCCAGCAGCTTGTACGCCGGCACAGATACGCAGTATTTT.

The gene calls are TRBV5-4 and TRBJ2-7; perhaps TRBD1 as D (6 bases). The V and J ends lost 0 bases and 5 bases respectively, with 9 bases between them. The CDR3 consists of 13 residues. Germline assignment: CDR1 SGHNT and CDR2 YYREEE (reference sequence). The CDR3 reads CASSLGTGHEQYF. CDR3 DNA sequence: TGTGCCAGCAGCTTGGGTACAGGGCACGAGCAGTACTTC.

The V and J genes are TRBV19 and TRBJ1-5; 9 bases fit TRBD1. V was pared by 6 bases and J by 9 bases, with 6 bases of the junction left unmatched. The length of the CDR3 is 13 residues. Germline CDR1 LNHDA, CDR2 SQIVND (reference sequence). CDR3 region: CASSPGQGRPQHF. In DNA form, the CDR3 reads TGTGCCAGTAGCCCGGGACAGGGAAGGCCCCAGCATTTT.

The genes are TRBV5-1 and TRBJ2-1; 7 nucleotides align to TRBD2. This CDR3 has 15 amino acids. Germline lookup yields CDR1 SGHRS and CDR2 YFSETQ. V lost 3 bases, J lost 10 bases, and 13 bases stayed unmatched. For the CDR3, the DNA is TGCGCCAGCAGCTACCTCTTGACTAGCCTTCAGGAGCAGTTCTTC. It encodes CASSYLLTSLQEQFF.

This clone appeared a few times. The chain couples TRBV7-2 to TRBJ1-1; D is undetermined. The ends were cut back, 4 bases at V and 2 bases at J, with 14 bases in the middle. Germline lookup yields CDR1 SGHTA and CDR2 FQGNSA. The CDR3 contains 15 residues. The CDR3 bases are TGTGCCAGCAGCTCCACCCCATCTCAAAACACTGAAGCTTTCTTT. It is translated as CASSSTPSQNTEAFF.

V usage is TRBV9 and J usage is TRBJ2-7; D possibly corresponds to TRBD2 (6 bases). V lost 4 bases and J 4 bases, leaving 18 bases between the germline ends. The CDR3 contains 15 residues. CDR1 and CDR2 (germline): SGDLS, YYNGEE. The DNA of the CDR3 is TGTGCCAGCAGCCGCGGGGACCCTCGAGATTACGAGCAGTACTTC. It codes for CASSRGDPRDYEQYF.

The chain is built from TRBV6-5 and TRBJ2-2; no clear D gene. There are 13 residues in the CDR3. Trimming shortened V by 6 bases and J by 4 bases, and 9 bases separated the two germline ends. From germline, CDR1 is MNHEY and CDR2 SVGAGI. This CDR3 reads CASSSPTTGELFF. In nucleotides, the CDR3 is TGTGCCAGCAGCTCCCCTACCACCGGGGAGCTGTTTTTT.

V and J are TRBV19 and TRBJ2-3; D is undetermined. The CDR3 spans 13 residues. The V end lost 4 bases, the J end lost 4 bases, and 9 bases lay between the germline ends. Germline V lookup: CDR1 LNHDA, CDR2 SQIVND (reference sequence). The CDR3 nucleotides read TGTGCCAGTAGTAGGCTAGAGTCAGATACGCAGTATTTT. Translated, it gives CASSRLESDTQYF.

V is TRBV5-1 and J is TRBJ2-3, with a tentative D call TRBD1 (5 bases). The V end was cut by 4 bases, the J end by 1 base, with 13 bases between. Germline V gene data show CDR1 as SGHRS and CDR2 as YFSETQ. This CDR3 spans 15 amino acids. The CDR3 nucleotides are TGCGCCAGCAGCCTGACAGTTCTGGGCACAGATACGCAGTATTTT. It yields the protein CASSLTVLGTDTQYF.

The rearrangement links TRBV5-1 to TRBJ1-2; D unclear. Trimming removed 0 bases at V and 1 base at J, with 7 bases between. Germline V lookup: CDR1 SGHRS, CDR2 YFSETQ. This CDR3 contains 14 residues. CDR3 coding DNA: TGCGCCAGCAGCTTGGACAGCCTTAACTATGGCTACACCTTC. It encodes CASSLDSLNYGYTF.

The chain employs TRBV19 and TRBJ2-5, with D maybe TRBD2 (5 bases). Germline V gene lookup returns CDR1 LNHDA and CDR2 SQIVND (reference sequence). V was cut by 3 bases and J by 2 bases, with 16 bases left in between. The CDR3 extends over 16 amino acids. Here the CDR3 DNA reads TGTGCCAGTAGTATGGGGAGACGGGGTTTACAAGAGACCCAGTACTTC. Its translation: CASSMGRRGLQETQYF.

CDR3 DNA sequence: TGTGCCAGCTCACCGGGACAGGGTATAGGCTACACCTTC. Protein product: CASSPGQGIGYTF. The chain uses TRBV18 and TRBJ1-2; 9 bases align to TRBD1. From germline, CDR1 is KGHSH and CDR2 LQKENI. This CDR3 is built from 13 residues. J was trimmed by 8 bases and V by 3 bases; bases with no gene match: 4.

This sequence joins TRBV7-2 and TRBJ1-1; the D gene is possibly TRBD1 (6 bases). The CDR3 consists of 14 residues. Trimming left V 3 bases short and J 1 base short, with 9 bases between. Germline lookup yields CDR1 SGHTA and CDR2 FQGNSA. For the CDR3, the DNA is TGTGCCAGCAGCTTTAGGGGGGGGAACACTGAAGCTTTCTTT. As protein: CASSFRGGNTEAFF.

The chain joins TRBV7-2 to TRBJ2-2, with D perhaps TRBD2 (5 bases). V lost 2 bases, J lost 7 bases, and 8 bases lay in between. The CDR3 is 13 amino acids. In germline, CDR1 is SGHTA, CDR2 FQGNSA. For the CDR3, the DNA is TGTGCCAGCAGCTTACTGGGGAGCGGGGAGCTGTTTTTT. Protein sequence: CASSLLGSGELFF.